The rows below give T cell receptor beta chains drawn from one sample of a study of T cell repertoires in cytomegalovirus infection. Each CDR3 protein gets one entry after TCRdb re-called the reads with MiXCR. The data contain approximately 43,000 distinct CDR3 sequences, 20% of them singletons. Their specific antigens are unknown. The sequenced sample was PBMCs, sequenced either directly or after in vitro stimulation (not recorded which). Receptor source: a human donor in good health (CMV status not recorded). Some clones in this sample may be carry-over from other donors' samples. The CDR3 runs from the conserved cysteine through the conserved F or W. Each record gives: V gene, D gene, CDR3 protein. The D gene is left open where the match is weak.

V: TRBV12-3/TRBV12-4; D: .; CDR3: CASTTGAHDTQYF
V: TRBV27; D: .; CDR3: CATRHYPNTEAFF
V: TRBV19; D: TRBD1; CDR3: CASSMGQGRGQPQHF
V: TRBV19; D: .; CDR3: CASSLDPDSRLDYGYTF
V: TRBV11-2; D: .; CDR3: CASSHGGAQRTF
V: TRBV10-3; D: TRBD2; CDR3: CAISEPLAGDTQYF
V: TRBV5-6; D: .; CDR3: CASSLSWAQANEQYF
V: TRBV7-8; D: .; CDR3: CASSLEPYQPQHF
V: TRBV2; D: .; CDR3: CASRIGEKLFF
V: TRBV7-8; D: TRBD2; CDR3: CASSFLTSGEDTQYF
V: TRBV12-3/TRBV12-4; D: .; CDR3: CASTLGGLSQETQYF
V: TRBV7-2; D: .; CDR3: CASSQQDRDTQYF
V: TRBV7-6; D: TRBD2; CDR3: CASSLVVTSGRSTHEQYF
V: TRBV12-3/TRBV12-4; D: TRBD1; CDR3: CASSAGQGGGYTF
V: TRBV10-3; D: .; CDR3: CAITRSGPNYGYTF
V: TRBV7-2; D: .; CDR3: CASSPMIPIRTDTQYF
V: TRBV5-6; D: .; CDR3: CASSFKGVRYDYEQYF
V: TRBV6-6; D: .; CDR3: CASSDIFRAEQYF
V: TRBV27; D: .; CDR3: CANPTRLQAVFTGELFF
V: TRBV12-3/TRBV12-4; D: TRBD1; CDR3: CASSRDRGSNQPQHF
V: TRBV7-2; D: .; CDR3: CASSPQGVLGYEQYF
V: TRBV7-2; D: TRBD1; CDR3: CASSFLPLGGTGETQYF
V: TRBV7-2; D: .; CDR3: CASSFIGSGEAPLHF
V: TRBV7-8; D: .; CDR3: CASSPAARLVEQYF
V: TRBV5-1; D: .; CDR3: CASSQERQGRGLDTQYF
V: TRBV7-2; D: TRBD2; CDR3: CASSPGERGVLWNEQFF
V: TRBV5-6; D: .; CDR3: CASSPGSWNTEAFF
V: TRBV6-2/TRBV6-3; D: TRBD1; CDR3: CASSSQGTDTQYF
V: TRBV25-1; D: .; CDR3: CASSAGVLSDTQYF
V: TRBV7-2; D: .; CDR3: CASSPTGFYTEAFF